Detailed here is one TCR beta chain. What it recognizes is unknown. These data are taken from a study of cytomegalovirus exposure and HLA in healthy donors. Germline V CDR1 and CDR2: SGHRS, YFSETQ. V was shortened by 0 bases and J by 4 bases, with 9 bases between the two germline ends. The CDR3 is 14 amino acids. 60 Vbeta and 13 Jbeta primers were used in PCR. Data came from immunoSEQ multiplex PCR; TCRdb stores just in-frame clones and leaves some out. The sample lists about 160,000 clones; around four fifths were seen once. Overall study findings and caveats: Clonal expansion was found to be greater in HLA-associated TCR beta chains than in equally common others in a later analysis. After further analysis at a later stage, some 15,000 TCR beta sequences were associated with HLA alleles at 0.05 false discovery rate.

Sequencing used PBMCs. The receptor was derived from a man aged 30-40 years in good health and CMV-seronegative. J is TRBJ2-3 and V is TRBV5-1, with a tentative D call TRBD2 (5 bases). CDR3 protein: CASSLVLAADTQYF. In nucleotides, the CDR3 is TGCGCCAGCAGCTTGGTCCTAGCTGCAGATACGCAGTATTTT.